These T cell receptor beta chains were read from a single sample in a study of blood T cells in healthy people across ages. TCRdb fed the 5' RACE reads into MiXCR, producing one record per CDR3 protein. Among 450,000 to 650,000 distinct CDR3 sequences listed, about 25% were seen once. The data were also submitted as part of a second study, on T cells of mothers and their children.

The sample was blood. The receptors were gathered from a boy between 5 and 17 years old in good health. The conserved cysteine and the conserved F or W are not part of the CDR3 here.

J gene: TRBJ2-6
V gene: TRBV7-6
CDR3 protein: ASSLALTGANVLT

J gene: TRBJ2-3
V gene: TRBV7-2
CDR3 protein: ASSYVTDTQY

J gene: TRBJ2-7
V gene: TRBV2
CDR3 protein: ASSPGTEIYEQY

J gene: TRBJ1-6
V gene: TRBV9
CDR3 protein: ASSVEALGQGISPLH

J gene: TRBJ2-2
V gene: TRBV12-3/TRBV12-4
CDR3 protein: ASGILRRGGLTPDNTGELF

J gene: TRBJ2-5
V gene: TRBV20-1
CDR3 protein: SARVGLGKETQY

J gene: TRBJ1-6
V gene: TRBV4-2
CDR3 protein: ASSPYWDRGLLDSPLH

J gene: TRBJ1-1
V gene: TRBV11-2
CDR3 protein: ASSSSTGMNTEAF

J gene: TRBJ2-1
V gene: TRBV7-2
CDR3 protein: ASSFEGGVYNEQF

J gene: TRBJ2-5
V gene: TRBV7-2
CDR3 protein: ASSPTGTKETQY

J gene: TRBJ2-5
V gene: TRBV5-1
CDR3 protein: ASSLGGGGLRETQY

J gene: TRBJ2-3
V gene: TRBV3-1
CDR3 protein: ASSQGTGSTDTQY

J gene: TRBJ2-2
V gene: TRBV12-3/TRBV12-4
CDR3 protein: ASSSLAGRVSGELF

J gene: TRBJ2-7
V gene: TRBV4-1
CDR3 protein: ASRTSEALSYEQY

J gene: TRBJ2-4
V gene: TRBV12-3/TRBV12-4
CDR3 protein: ASSPRTGGLTKNIQY

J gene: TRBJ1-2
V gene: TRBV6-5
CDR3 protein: ASGTGDYGYT